This T cell receptor beta chain derives from a study of blood T cells in healthy people across ages (dated by TCRdb to between 2015 and 2016). Regarding the research as a whole: In model experiments, template switching captured roughly one uniquely barcoded TCR beta cDNA molecule for every two T cells. Age-related changes in TCR beta repertoire diversity were measured in the study by deep sequencing normalized with unique cDNA molecular identifiers. The donors were divided into four age groups: young (average around 15 years), middle-aged (about 41), aged (under 70) and long-lived (more than 75). To avoid experimental bias, donors of different ages were distributed randomly across sequencing lanes. For two donors (one aged 18 to 30 and one aged 80 or older), the study analyzed two additional independent replicas of 1 million unique cDNA reads from the same blood draw. The full study reports these points: Compared with the aged group, more naive CD4+ T cells, fewer expanded clones and increased TCR diversity were shown by the long-lived group, suggesting age selection. Observed TCR beta diversity per million T cells fell roughly linearly with age, and a significant reduction was already apparent by age roughly 41. Bulk unsorted PBMC profiling prevented conclusive comparison of naive and antigen-experienced compartments. Because the CMV infection status of the donors was unknown, age-related changes in expanded clonotypes may potentially have been confounded. Total diversity estimates from one million sequenced T cells were considered lower bounds and underestimates. There was a strong correlation between observed TCR beta diversity and the percentage of naive T cells measured by flow cytometry.

According to the germline V gene (reference sequence), CDR1 reads MNHEY and CDR2 reads SMNVEV. The CDR3 sequence holds 15 residues, the cysteine and phenylalanine included. Only CDR3 DNA remains: 45 bases, in frame from the first base. Trimming removed 5 bases from V and 10 bases from J, leaving 23 bases between the germline ends. Note on this clonotype: The antigen it binds to is not known. The record has no base qualities; no much larger clone is one base away.

The donors were roughly 39 Caucasian individuals from Russia, aged 6 to 90 years, who were systemically healthy. Around 10 milliliters of peripheral blood were collected from each donor into EDTA-treated Vacutainer tubes. Ficoll-Paque density-gradient centrifugation was used to isolate PBMCs, with at least 7 million per sample. Trizol reagent was used to extract total RNA from the PBMCs, yielding at least 6 micrograms per sample. The percentages of naive CD45RAhigh/CD27high T cells were determined by flow cytometry on a PBMC aliquot from every donor. The library came from 5' RACE. The sequencer was an Illumina HiSeq 2500. The second PCR ran for roughly 6 to 11 cycles and used a J-beta primer mix along with a sample-barcoded 5' primer. A unique molecular identifier was introduced onto each TCR beta cDNA molecule by a template-switch 5' adaptor carrying 12 random nucleotides. At least 2.5 million CDR3-containing paired-end reads were obtained from each sample. First-strand cDNA was synthesized from all RNA with the Mint cDNA synthesis kit, primed by a TRBC-specific oligonucleotide. After uracil-DNA glycosylase treatment, a first 18-cycle PCR used universal primers M1SS and BC2_uni_R on all cDNA. The paper's processing steps were these. For normalization, 1 million high-quality reads, each with a distinct molecular identifier, were randomly selected from each sample. Reads sharing molecular identifiers were discarded rather than binned into consensus sequences. CDR3 identification, clonotype clustering and error correction used MiTCR with a Q25 quality threshold and the strictest error-elimination algorithm. Lower-bound total TCR beta diversity was estimated with a nonparametric unseen species model using Euler transformation. In TCRdb, the public reads were trimmed at Q25 with fastp and aligned with MiXCR, with productive beta chains retained. Entries that share a CDR3 protein sequence are merged under the most common genes and DNA. TCRdb's processing, not the authors' own work, is the source of the V and J calls. Counted in this sample were some 1.7 million distinct CDR3 sequences; approximately 30% of them appeared once. About 8% of the sample belongs to the ten largest clones.

The rearranged segments are TRBV27 and TRBJ1-1; D gene: possibly TRBD1, on 6 matching bases. The receptor was isolated from a woman aged 25 to 39 in good health. Sequencing was performed on blood. The nucleotide sequence reads as follows: TGTGCCAGCAGTATCGACTACCCCTCAGGGGATGGAGCTTTCTTT. This translates into CASSIDYPSGDGAFF.